One and the same sample provided the 7 T cell receptor beta chains below, sequenced in a study of T cells in Graves' hyperthyroidism and ophthalmopathy. Template material for amplifying TCR beta CDR3 regions consisted of RNA transcripts. During a first-round RT-PCR of the TCR CDR3, the HTBI primer set was used. TCRdb called the multiplex PCR reads again in MiXCR, with one record for every CDR3 protein. Among fewer than 650,000 distinct CDR3 sequences listed, around 15% were seen once. The sample comprised blood. The receptors here all came from a woman aged 40 to 50 with Graves' hyperthyroidism.

The table lists this clonotype with a few counts. The CDR3 nucleotides read TGTGCCAGCAGCCACAATACAGGTTTCTATGGCTACACCTTC. Amino acid sequence: CASSHNTGFYGYTF. The J gene is TRBJ1-2, the V gene TRBV12-3 or TRBV12-4; TRBD1 might be the D (5 bases). The V gene lost 6 bases and the J gene lost 4 bases, with 15 bases spanning the gap. This CDR3 has 14 amino acids.

This clonotype has just a few counts. This rearrangement joins TRBV7-8 to TRBJ2-1, with D unclear. V shed 6 bases and J shed 9 bases, with 12 bases lying between them. Germline values: CDR1 SGHVS, CDR2 FQNEAQ. CDR3 size: 12 residues. Here the CDR3 DNA reads TGTGCCAGCAGTCCAGTTTTACCTGAGCAGTTCTTC. This gives the protein CASSPVLPEQFF.

This clonotype was observed at least ten times. V and J are TRBV12-3 or TRBV12-4 and TRBJ1-5, with D hard to call. V was pared by 3 bases and J by 0 bases, with 12 bases between. The CDR3 contains 16 residues. CDR3 in amino acids: CASSFGQFYSNQPQHF. The CDR3 coding sequence is TGTGCCAGCAGTTTCGGTCAGTTCTATAGCAATCAGCCCCAGCATTTT.

This chain links TRBV28 with TRBJ1-5, with D possibly matching TRBD1 (6 bases). Trimming shortened V by 5 bases and J by 0 bases, and 14 bases separated the two germline ends. CDR1 is MDHEN and CDR2 is SYDVKM in the germline V gene. There are 16 residues in the CDR3. CDR3 nucleotide sequence: TGTGCCAGCAGTACAAGGACAGCATATAGCAATCAGCCCCAGCATTTT. Amino acid sequence: CASSTRTAYSNQPQHF.

This chain connects TRBV6-1 to TRBJ1-1; the D is unclear. This CDR3 region has 13 residues. In germline, CDR1 is MNHNS, CDR2 SASEGT. Trimming shortened V by 8 bases and J by 1 base, and 11 bases separated the two germline ends. The chain's CDR3 is CASCRGGNTEAFF. For the CDR3, the DNA is TGTGCCAGCTGTAGAGGAGGGAACACTGAAGCTTTCTTT.

This clonotype was seen many times. This chain links TRBV28 with TRBJ2-1; D possibly matches TRBD1 or TRBD2 (5 bases each). The germline CDR1 and CDR2 sequences are MDHEN and SYDVKM. CDR3 length equals 15 residues. V shed 3 bases and J shed 0 bases, with 9 bases lying between them. In DNA, the CDR3 is TGTGCCAGCAGTTTGACAGCGGCCTCCTACAATGAGCAGTTCTTC. The encoded protein is CASSLTAASYNEQFF.

The chain recombines TRBV27 with TRBJ2-5, with a tentative D call TRBD1 (6 bases). Trimming stripped 7 bases from V and 3 bases from J, with 12 bases between. The CDR3 has 13 residues. CDR1 MNHEY and CDR2 SMNVEV come from the germline V gene (reference sequence). CDR3 amino acids: CASNRTEKETQYF. Here the CDR3 DNA reads TGTGCCAGCAATAGGACAGAGAAAGAGACCCAGTACTTC.